These 17 T cell receptor beta chains were all obtained from the same sample, sequenced in a study of human T cells and chemical hapten exposure. Stated time point: healthy volunteer bleed at 2 weeks. The total RNA was obtained from whole blood that was not fractionated. TCRdb reprocessed the RACE reads with MiXCR, giving one entry per CDR3 protein. In the table there are tens of thousands of distinct CDR3 sequences, approximately 9% of which are singletons. The sequenced sample was whole blood. These receptors came from a female donor in good health. Some clones in this sample may be carry-over from other donors' samples.

This clonotype was recorded at least ten times. The chain employs TRBV7-9 and TRBJ2-5; 8 bases fit TRBD1. Unmatched junction bases numbered 16, after V lost 5 bases and J lost 5 bases. CDR1 is SEHNR and CDR2 is FQNEAQ in the germline V gene (reference sequence). This CDR3 contains 17 residues. The CDR3 loop reads CASSLMNVTDREETQYF. DNA of the CDR3: TGTGCCAGCAGCCTAATGAATGTAACGGACAGGGAGGAGACCCAGTACTTC.

Ten or more counts support this clonotype. This chain uses TRBV18 with TRBJ2-3, with D uncertain. Per germline, CDR1 KGHSH and CDR2 LQKENI. This CDR3 is 16 amino acids long. V was clipped by 3 bases and J by 0 bases, with 13 bases between them. The CDR3 DNA sequence: TGTGCCAGCTCACCGAATCAGAGAACAAGCACAGATACGCAGTATTTT. Amino acids: CASSPNQRTSTDTQYF. Complete variable domain (other parts from reference TRBV18 and TRBJ2-3): NAGVMQNPRHLVRRRGQEARLRCSPMKGHSHVYWYRQLPEEGLKFMVYLQKENIIDESGMPKERFSAEFPKEGPSILRIQQVVRGDSAAYFCASSPNQRTSTDTQYFGPGTRLTVL.

The chain combines TRBV20-1 with TRBJ2-1; TRBD2 agrees at 8 bases. The CDR3 loop spans 11 amino acids. The germline gives CDR1 DFQATT, CDR2 SNEGSKA (reference sequence). CDR3: CGGTSSNEQFF. Written as DNA, the CDR3 is TGCGGGGGGACTAGTTCGAATGAGCAGTTCTTC.

The V gene is TRBV30, the J gene TRBJ2-7; TRBD2 matches 13 bases. Germline V gives CDR1 GTSNPN, CDR2 SVGIG (reference sequence). The CDR3 is made up of 14 amino acids. The V and J ends lost 1 base and 5 bases, in that order; junction bases with no gene match: 2. CDR3: CAWSEGLAGDEQYF. The CDR3 DNA sequence: TGTGCCTGGAGTGAAGGACTAGCGGGAGACGAGCAGTACTTC. Full variable domain (rest looked up from reference TRBV30 and TRBJ2-7): SQTIHQWPATLVQPVGSPLSLECTVEGTSNPNLYWYRQAAGRGLQLLFYSVGIGQISSEVPQNLSASRPQDRQFILSSKKLLLSDSGFYLCAWSEGLAGDEQYFGPGTRLTVT.

About this clonotype: This may be a read error, as it is one base from a much larger clone. This chain uses TRBV7-9 with TRBJ1-4; 8 nucleotides align to TRBD1. V shed 4 bases and J 5 bases; nucleotides not matched to a gene: 12. Germline CDR1 is SEHNR and CDR2 is FQNEAQ (reference sequence). CDR3 length equals 17 residues. CDR3 DNA: TGTGCCAGCAGCTCCAGACGCCGGAACAGGGGGAATGAAAAACTGTTTTTT. Translated, it gives CASSSRRRNRGNEKLFF.

This clonotype showed up many times. The gene calls are TRBV4-3 and TRBJ2-6; weak D call: TRBD2 (6 bases). With 3 bases removed from V and 4 bases from J, the gap between germline ends came to 13 bases. This CDR3 comprises 16 residues. Germline V gene data show CDR1 as LGHNA and CDR2 as YSLEER. CDR3 coding DNA: TGCGCCAGCAGCCAGGAGGGGTCGAGGGGGGCCAACGTCCTGACTTTC. Translating gives CASSQEGSRGANVLTF.

This clonotype was seen more than once but under ten times. The chain combines TRBV7-3 with TRBJ2-1; 11 bases map to TRBD2. V dropped 5 bases and J dropped 8; count of bases not matched to a gene: 8. Germline V gene lookup returns CDR1 SGHTA and CDR2 FQGTGA. The CDR3 contains 15 residues. This CDR3 is CASSLTSGSFDEQFF. In nucleotides, the CDR3 is TGTGCCAGCAGCCTTACTAGCGGGAGTTTCGATGAGCAGTTCTTC.

The gene calls are TRBV6-2 or TRBV6-3 and TRBJ2-3; D may be TRBD1 or TRBD2 (5 bases each). From germline, CDR1 is MNHEY and CDR2 SVGEGT. Trimming shortened V by 2 bases and J by 5 bases, and 14 bases separated the two germline ends. The CDR3 sequence is 15 residues long. The CDR3 spells CASSYVGATGDTQYF. In nucleotides, the CDR3 is TGTGCCAGCAGTTACGTGGGAGCTACAGGAGATACGCAGTATTTT.

In this sample, this clonotype turned up many times. V gene TRBV14 combines with J gene TRBJ1-3; D not certain. The germline gives CDR1 SGHDN, CDR2 FVKESK. This CDR3 contains 13 residues. V lost 4 bases and J lost 0, with 4 bases in between. In DNA form, the CDR3 reads TGTGCCAGCAGCCCGATCTCTGGAAACACCATATATTTT. This sequence encodes CASSPISGNTIYF.

This clonotype has only a few counts. This chain's CDR3 is CSGADRQHHQPQHF. The CDR3 bases are TGCAGTGGGGCAGATCGACAGCATCATCAGCCCCAGCATTTT. V is TRBV20-1 and J is TRBJ1-5, with D possibly TRBD1 on 5 matching bases. V lost 7 bases, J lost 5 bases, and 18 bases lay in between. The V gene's germline CDR1 is DFQATT and CDR2 SNEGSKA (reference sequence). The CDR3 runs 14 residues.

This clonotype was picked up a small number of times. The chain recombines TRBV28 with TRBJ1-2, with D perhaps TRBD1 (5 bases). Trimming shortened V by 7 bases and J by 4 bases, and 16 bases separated the two germline ends. The CDR3 covers 14 residues. The germline V gene encodes CDR1 MDHEN and CDR2 SYDVKM. DNA for the CDR3: TGTGCCAGCATTTCGGGTGGGACTAGCTATGGCTACACCTTC. It yields the protein CASISGGTSYGYTF.

This clonotype was seen once. One end of the junction fails to match germline, which may point to a read error. The gene calls are TRBV2 and TRBJ2-5; a weak D match, TRBD1 (5 bases). This CDR3 spans 13 amino acids. Per germline, CDR1 SNHLY and CDR2 FYNNEI. Written as DNA, the CDR3 is TGTGTCAGCAGTGCCTACAGGAGTGAGACCCAGTACTTC. Its translation is CVSSAYRSETQYF.

This clonotype was observed at least ten times. V gene TRBV2 combines with J gene TRBJ2-5, with TRBD2 identical over 7 bases. V was pared by 0 bases and J by 4 bases, with 2 bases of the junction left unmatched. Germline CDR1 is SNHLY and CDR2 is FYNNEI. There are 14 residues in the CDR3. CDR3 in DNA: TGTGCCAGCAGTGAAGCGGGAGGGCCAGAGACCCAGTACTTC. Its protein product is CASSEAGGPETQYF.

As for this clonotype: A much larger clone is a single base away; this may be a read error. The chain joins TRBV12-3 or TRBV12-4 to TRBJ1-3; D gene uncertain. The CDR3 runs 11 residues. CDR3 region: CASSPGKTIYF. The CDR3 bases are TGTGCCAGCAGTCCTGGAAAAACCATATATTTT.

In its sample, this clonotype was seen a few times. J is TRBJ2-3 and V is TRBV7-3; TRBD2 matches at 11 bases. The V gene's germline CDR1 is SGHTA and CDR2 FQGTGA. The CDR3 is made up of 17 amino acids. The junction had 8 bases not matched to a gene; V was cut back by 5 bases and J by 1 base. CDR3 bases: TGTGCCAGCAGCCCGGGGACTAGCGGATGGGGCACAGATACGCAGTATTTT. It codes for CASSPGTSGWGTDTQYF.

This clonotype was observed many times. The chain combines TRBV30 with TRBJ2-7; unclear D gene. Trimming removed 2 bases at V and 6 bases at J, with 8 bases between. There are 11 residues in the CDR3. Germline assignment: CDR1 GTSNPN and CDR2 SVGIG (reference sequence). The CDR3 spells CAWSPAGEQYF. CDR3 nucleotide sequence: TGTGCCTGGAGTCCGGCAGGCGAGCAGTACTTC.

V usage is TRBV12-3 or TRBV12-4 and J usage is TRBJ2-1; 9 bases agree with TRBD2. With V trimmed by 3 bases and J by 7 bases, 7 bases remained unmatched. This CDR3 contains 15 residues. CDR3 loop: CASSFRAGGPNEQFF. The CDR3 DNA reads as TGTGCCAGCAGTTTTAGGGCGGGAGGGCCTAATGAGCAGTTCTTC.